This note documents a single TCR beta chain sequence. Its cognate antigen is unknown. These data are taken from a study of beta chain features in type 1 diabetes. Regarding the study as a whole: PCR, the amplification step, might favor shorter templates, equally in patients and controls. The naive, central memory and Treg TCRB repertoires showed an apparent similarity that was greater among patients than among healthy donors. Reads derived from cDNA could over-represent cells showing high TCR expression.

CD4+ cells of the naive, central memory, regulatory and stem cell-like memory types were sorted via CD45RO/CCR7/CD25/CD127/CD95/CD27. The sequenced template was cDNA made from the entire isolated RNA. The data were produced by immunoSEQ multiplex PCR, yet TCRdb's version contains in-frame clones alone and is incomplete. The sample lists about 230,000 clones; roughly 9.6% were seen once. Trimming removed 6 bases from V and 4 bases from J, with 9 bases in between. Germline values: CDR1 MNHNY, CDR2 SVGAGI (reference sequence). This CDR3 is 12 amino acids long. The chain is built from TRBV6-6 and TRBJ1-1; a possible D gene is TRBD1 (6 bases). The TCR was taken from a woman under 30 in good health. Material for sequencing was naive CD4+ T cells from blood. This chain's CDR3 is CASSPQGTEAFF. The CDR3 DNA reads TGTGCCAGCAGCCCACAGGGCACTGAAGCTTTCTTT.